This TCR beta chain appears in the sequencing data of a study of T cells after yellow fever vaccination (dated by TCRdb to the late 2010s). For context, the study as a whole: Libraries from fractions with low cell numbers were prepared with the SMART-Seq v4 Ultra Low Input RNA kit. Two healthy male donors made up the cohort, one aged 18 to 30 years and the other aged 30 to 40 years. Blood was drawn at multiple timepoints before and after primary and secondary immunization, with bulk PBMC replicates and cell subsets isolated. Bulk TCR alpha and beta repertoires were sequenced longitudinally to track T-cell clones before and after primary and booster YFV17D yellow fever vaccination. Overall study results and their limits: After the booster, most of the clones that had expanded following primary vaccination were detected again (96% of CD4 and 80% to 90% of CD8), which suggests that memory was broadly maintained. Because the study included only a couple of donors, the extent to which the findings can be generalized is limited. A small share of clonotypes occurred in both CD4 and CD8 compartments, likely arising from convergent recombination. Compared with the primary T-cell response, the secondary T-cell response was faster but weaker, reaching its peak on day 5 rather than on day 15. Computational filtering was required because FACS-sorted repertoires could contain abundant contaminating clonotypes from the bulk population.

TCR cDNA was made using 5'RACE template switching, a step that added a universal primer site and unique molecular identifiers. Priming for cDNA synthesis came from both the TCR alpha and TCR beta constant segments. Two PCR steps were used to amplify libraries, with sample barcodes and sequencing adapters being added in the second step. Libraries were sequenced on Illumina HiSeq 2500 (2x100 bp) or NovaSeq (2x150 bp). For the original study's pipeline: Reads were demultiplexed and collapsed into UMI consensus sequences with MIGEC, and V(D)J alignment was performed with MiXCR. Clonotypes responding to the vaccine were identified with edgeR on replicate PBMC samples, with the criteria of FDR below 0.01 and a log2 fold change above 5 up to day 15. CD4 or CD8 identity was assigned to each bulk clonotype according to whether the clonotype was present at higher abundance in the sequenced CD4 repertoire or the sequenced CD8 repertoire. Using fastp trimming at Q25 and MiXCR clonotype assembly, TCRdb reanalyzed the public sequencing data and kept in-frame beta chains. Entries that share a CDR3 protein sequence are merged under the most common genes and DNA. These V and J calls derive from TCRdb rather than the authors' analysis. The sample data list 610,000 or so distinct CDR3 sequences, and roughly an eighth of these were observed just once. Approximately 15% of the sample lies in the top ten.

What this sample's treatment or condition label stands for: live attenuated yellow fever vaccine strain. At each blood-draw timepoint, two biological replicates of bulk PBMCs were collected. A standard Ficoll-Paque protocol was used to isolate PBMCs from peripheral blood. RNA was extracted with TriZol from bulk PBMCs, CD4 and CD8 fractions, and dextramer-positive and dextramer-negative fractions. As concerns this clonotype: Its antigen specificity is not known. No base quality information exists; no much larger clone differs at one position.

The specimen was PBMCs, collected on the day of the yellow fever booster vaccination. The sequence derives from a man younger than 40 who received the YFV17D yellow fever vaccine.

Here is the DNA: TGTGCCAGCAGCTCCAGTAGACGCCACGAGCAGTACTTC. Its coded protein is CASSSSRRHEQYF. The rearrangement joined TRBV7-2 to TRBJ2-7; no D gene call is confident. Via the germline V gene, CDR1 is SGHTA and CDR2 FQGNSA. Relative to germline, V is 4 bases shorter and J is 5 bases shorter, with 12 bases between their ends. The CDR3 spans 13 residues, from the cysteine through the phenylalanine. The only DNA kept is the CDR3, 39 bases in frame from the first base.